The clone carrying this T cell receptor (beta chain) was picked up many times. Its target is not known. The sample comes from a study of CD8 T cells in ankylosing spondylitis. The CDR3 totals 14 residues. Looked up from germline, CDR1 is DFQATT and CDR2 is SNEGSKA (reference sequence). The V and J ends lost 6 bases and 9 bases respectively, with 21 bases between them. Points from the study as a whole: Some of these motif variants have turned up before, in reports on reactive arthritis synovial fluid and blood.

TCRdb recomputed calls from the 5' RACE reads with MiXCR, one row per CDR3 protein. The sample shows roughly 130,000 distinct CDR3 sequences, roughly 7.7% of them seen only once. This TCR came from a male donor with ankylosing spondylitis. The specimen sequenced was synovial fluid, either unsorted or a sorted T cell fraction (not recorded which). The gene calls are TRBV20-1 and TRBJ2-1, with a possible D match to TRBD1 (6 bases). The CDR3 reads CSAPSQAQGIEQFF. The CDR3 DNA is TGCAGTGCGCCCTCCCAGGCCCAGGGGATTGAGCAGTTCTTC.